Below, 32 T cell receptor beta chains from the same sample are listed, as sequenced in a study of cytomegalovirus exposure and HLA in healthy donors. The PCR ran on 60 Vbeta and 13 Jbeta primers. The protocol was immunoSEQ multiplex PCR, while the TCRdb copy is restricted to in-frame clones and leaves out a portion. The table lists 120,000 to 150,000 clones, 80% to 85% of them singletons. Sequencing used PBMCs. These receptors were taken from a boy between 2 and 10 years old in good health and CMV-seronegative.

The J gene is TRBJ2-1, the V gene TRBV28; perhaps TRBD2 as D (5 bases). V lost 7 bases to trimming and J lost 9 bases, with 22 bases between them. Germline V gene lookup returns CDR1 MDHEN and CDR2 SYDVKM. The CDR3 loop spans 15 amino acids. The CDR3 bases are TGTGCCAGCAAGCGGTCTCTCGCCGTAGGTGGTGAGCAGTTCTTC. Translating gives CASKRSLAVGGEQFF.

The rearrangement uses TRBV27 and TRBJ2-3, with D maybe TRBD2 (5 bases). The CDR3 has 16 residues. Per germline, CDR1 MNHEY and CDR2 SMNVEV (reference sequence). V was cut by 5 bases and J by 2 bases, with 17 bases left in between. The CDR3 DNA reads TGTGCCAGCAGTCAAAGACTATCCCATCACACAGATACGCAGTATTTT. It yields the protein CASSQRLSHHTDTQYF.

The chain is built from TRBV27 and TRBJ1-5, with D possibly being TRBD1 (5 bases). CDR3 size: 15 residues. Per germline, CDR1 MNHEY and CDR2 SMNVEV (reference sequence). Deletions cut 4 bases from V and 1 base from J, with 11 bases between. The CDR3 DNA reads TGTGCCAGCAGTTCACAGACAGTCAGCAATCAGCCCCAGCATTTT. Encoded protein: CASSSQTVSNQPQHF.

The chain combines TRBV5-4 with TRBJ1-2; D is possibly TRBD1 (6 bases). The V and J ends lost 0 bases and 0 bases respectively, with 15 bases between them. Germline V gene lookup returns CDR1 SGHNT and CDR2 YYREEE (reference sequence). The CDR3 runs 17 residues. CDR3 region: CASSLEVAGVANYGYTF. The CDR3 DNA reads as TGTGCCAGCAGCTTGGAGGTGGCAGGGGTGGCTAACTATGGCTACACCTTC.

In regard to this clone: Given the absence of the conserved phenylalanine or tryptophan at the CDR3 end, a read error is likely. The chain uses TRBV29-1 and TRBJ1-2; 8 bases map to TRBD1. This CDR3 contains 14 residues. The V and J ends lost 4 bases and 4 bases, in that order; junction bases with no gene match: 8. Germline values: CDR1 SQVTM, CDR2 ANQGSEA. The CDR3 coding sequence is TGCAGCGTTGTCCGTCAGGGGGCGAGCTATGGCTACACCCTC. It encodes CSVVRQGASYGYTL.

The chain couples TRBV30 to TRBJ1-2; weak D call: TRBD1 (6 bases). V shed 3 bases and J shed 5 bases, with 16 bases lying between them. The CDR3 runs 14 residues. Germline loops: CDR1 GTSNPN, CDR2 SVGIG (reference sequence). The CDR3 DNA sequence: TGTGCCTGGAGCCGGGGGGGGCAGGGTTATGGCTACACCTTC. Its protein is CAWSRGGQGYGYTF.

CDR3 loop: CASSPPDRVNYGYTF. In nucleotides, the CDR3 is TGTGCCAGCTCACCGCCAGACAGGGTGAACTATGGCTACACCTTC. The rearrangement uses TRBV18 and TRBJ1-2; TRBD1 matches 7 bases. Germline-derived CDR1 and CDR2 are KGHSH and LQKENI. The CDR3 is 15 residues long. Trimming removed 3 bases from V and 2 bases from J; junction bases left unmatched: 6.

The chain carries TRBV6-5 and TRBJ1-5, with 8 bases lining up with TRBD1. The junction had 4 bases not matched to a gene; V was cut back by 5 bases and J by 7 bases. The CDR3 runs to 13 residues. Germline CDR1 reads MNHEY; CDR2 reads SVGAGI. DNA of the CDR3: TGTGCCAGCAGTCGGGACAGGCTACAGCCCCAGCATTTT. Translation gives CASSRDRLQPQHF.

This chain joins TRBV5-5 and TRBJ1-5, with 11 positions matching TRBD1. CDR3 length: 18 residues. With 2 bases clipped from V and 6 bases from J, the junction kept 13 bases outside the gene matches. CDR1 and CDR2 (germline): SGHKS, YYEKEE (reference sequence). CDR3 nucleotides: TGTGCCAGCAGCTTAAGGTGGACAGGGGGCAATTCAGGTCAGCCCCAGCATTTT. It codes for CASSLRWTGGNSGQPQHF.

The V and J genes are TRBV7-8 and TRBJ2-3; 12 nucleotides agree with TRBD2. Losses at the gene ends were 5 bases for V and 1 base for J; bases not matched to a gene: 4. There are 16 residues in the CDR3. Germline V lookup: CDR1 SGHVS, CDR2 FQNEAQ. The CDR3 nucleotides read TGTGCCAGCAGCCCCCTAGCGGGGGGGCGCACAGATACGCAGTATTTT. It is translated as CASSPLAGGRTDTQYF.

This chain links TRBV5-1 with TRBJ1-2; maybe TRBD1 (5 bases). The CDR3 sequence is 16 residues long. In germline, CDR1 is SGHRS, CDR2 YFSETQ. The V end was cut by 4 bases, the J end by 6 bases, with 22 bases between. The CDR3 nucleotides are TGCGCCAGCAGCCCCGGTAGGGCAGGGAGGTTGGATGGCTACACCTTC. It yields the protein CASSPGRAGRLDGYTF.

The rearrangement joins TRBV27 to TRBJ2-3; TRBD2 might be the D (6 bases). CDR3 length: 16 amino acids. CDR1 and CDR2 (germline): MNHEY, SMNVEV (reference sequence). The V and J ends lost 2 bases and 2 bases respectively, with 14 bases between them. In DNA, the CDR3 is TGTGCCAGCAGTTTAAGAGTAGCGGCCCCCACAGATACGCAGTATTTT. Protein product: CASSLRVAAPTDTQYF.

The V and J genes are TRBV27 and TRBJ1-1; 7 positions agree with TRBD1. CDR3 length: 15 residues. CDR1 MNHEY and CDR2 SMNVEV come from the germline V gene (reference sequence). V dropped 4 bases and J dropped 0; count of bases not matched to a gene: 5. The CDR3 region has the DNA TGTGCCAGCAGTTCGAGGGGGCGGATGAACACTGAAGCTTTCTTT. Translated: CASSSRGRMNTEAFF.

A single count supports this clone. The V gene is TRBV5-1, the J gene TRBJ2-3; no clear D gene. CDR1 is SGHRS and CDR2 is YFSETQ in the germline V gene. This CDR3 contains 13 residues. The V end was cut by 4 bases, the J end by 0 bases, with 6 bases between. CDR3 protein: CASSDTSTDTQYF. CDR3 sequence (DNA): TGCGCCAGCAGCGACACCAGCACAGATACGCAGTATTTT. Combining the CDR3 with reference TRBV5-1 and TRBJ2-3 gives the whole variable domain KAGVTQTPRYLIKTRGQQVTLSCSPISGHRSVSWYQQTPGQGLQFLFEYFSETQRNKGNFPGRFSGRQFSNSRSEMNVSTLELGDSALYLCASSDTSTDTQYFGPGTRLTVL.

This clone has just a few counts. The CDR3 DNA reads as TGTGCCAGCAGCCTCGGGACACCTGTTGCGGAGCAGTACTTC. Translating it yields CASSLGTPVAEQYF. The chain links TRBV5-5 to TRBJ2-7; D perhaps matches TRBD1 (6 bases). This CDR3 spans 14 amino acids. The V gene lost 4 bases and the J gene lost 7 bases, with 18 bases spanning the gap. CDR1 and CDR2 from the germline V gene are SGHKS and YYEKEE (reference sequence).

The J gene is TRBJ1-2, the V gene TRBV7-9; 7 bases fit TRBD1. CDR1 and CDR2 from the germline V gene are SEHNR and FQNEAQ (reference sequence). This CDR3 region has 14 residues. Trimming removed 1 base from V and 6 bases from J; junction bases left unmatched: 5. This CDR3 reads CASSLDYRGDGYTF. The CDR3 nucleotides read TGTGCCAGCAGCTTAGATTACAGGGGCGATGGCTACACCTTC.

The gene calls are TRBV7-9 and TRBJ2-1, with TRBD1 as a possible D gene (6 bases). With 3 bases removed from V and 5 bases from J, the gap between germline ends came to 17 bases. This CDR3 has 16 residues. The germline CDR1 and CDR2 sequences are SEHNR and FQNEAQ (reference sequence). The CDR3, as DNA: TGTGCCAGCAGCTTGGGTACAGGGCTTTTGGACAATGAGCAGTTCTTC. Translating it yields CASSLGTGLLDNEQFF.

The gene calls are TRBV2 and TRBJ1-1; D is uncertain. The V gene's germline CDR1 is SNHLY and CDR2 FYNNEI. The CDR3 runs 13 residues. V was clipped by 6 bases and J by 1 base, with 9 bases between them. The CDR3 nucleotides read TGTGCCAGCAGCCCGGGGAGGAACACTGAAGCTTTCTTT. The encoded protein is CASSPGRNTEAFF.

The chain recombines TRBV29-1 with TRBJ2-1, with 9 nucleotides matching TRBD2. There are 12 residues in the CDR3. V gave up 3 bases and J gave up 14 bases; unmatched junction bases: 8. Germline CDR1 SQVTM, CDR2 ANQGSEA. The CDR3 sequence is CSVEGPGTSKFF. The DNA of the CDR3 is TGCAGCGTTGAGGGCCCCGGGACTAGCAAGTTCTTC.

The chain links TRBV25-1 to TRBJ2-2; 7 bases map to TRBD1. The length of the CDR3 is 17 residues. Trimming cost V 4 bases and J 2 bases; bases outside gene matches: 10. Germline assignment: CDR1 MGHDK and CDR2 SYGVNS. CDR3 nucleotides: TGTGCCAGCAGTGGATACGACAGGGACATAAACACCGGGGAGCTGTTTTTT. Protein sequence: CASSGYDRDINTGELFF. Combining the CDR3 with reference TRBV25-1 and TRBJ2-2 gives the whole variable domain EADIYQTPRYLVIGTGKKITLECSQTMGHDKMYWYQQDPGMELHLIHYSYGVNSTEKGDLSSESTVSRIRTEHFPLTLESARPSHTSQYLCASSGYDRDINTGELFFGEGSRLTVL.

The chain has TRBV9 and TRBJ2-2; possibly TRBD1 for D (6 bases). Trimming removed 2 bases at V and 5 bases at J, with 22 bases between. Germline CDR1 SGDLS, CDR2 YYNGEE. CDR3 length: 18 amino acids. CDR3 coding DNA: TGTGCCAGCAGCGTCCTGATGACAGGAGCAGATGAAACCGGGGAGCTGTTTTTT. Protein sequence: CASSVLMTGADETGELFF. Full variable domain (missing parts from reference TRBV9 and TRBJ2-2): DSGVTQTPKHLITATGQRVTLRCSPRSGDLSVYWYQQSLDQGLQFLIQYYNGEERAKGNILERFSAQQFPDLHSELNLSSLELGDSALYFCASSVLMTGADETGELFFGEGSRLTVL.

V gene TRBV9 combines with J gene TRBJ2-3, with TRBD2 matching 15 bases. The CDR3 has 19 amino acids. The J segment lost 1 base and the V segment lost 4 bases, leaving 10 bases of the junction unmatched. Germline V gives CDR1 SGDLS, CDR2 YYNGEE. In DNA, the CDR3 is TGTGCCAGCAGCCTCAGGGGACTAGCGGGAGGCGGTGGCACAGATACGCAGTATTTT. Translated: CASSLRGLAGGGGTDTQYF.

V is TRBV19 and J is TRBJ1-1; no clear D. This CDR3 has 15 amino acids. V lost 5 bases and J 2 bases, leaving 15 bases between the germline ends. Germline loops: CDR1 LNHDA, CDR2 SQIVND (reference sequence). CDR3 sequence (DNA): TGTGCCAGTAGTCTGACTTGGAACGGTAACACTGAAGCTTTCTTT. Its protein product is CASSLTWNGNTEAFF.

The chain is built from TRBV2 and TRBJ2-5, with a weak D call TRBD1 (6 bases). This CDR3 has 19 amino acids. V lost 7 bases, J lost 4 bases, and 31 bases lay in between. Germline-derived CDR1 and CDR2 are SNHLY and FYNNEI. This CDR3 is CASIDLFADRPSLAETQYF. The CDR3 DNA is TGTGCCAGCATCGACCTTTTCGCGGACAGACCCTCCCTGGCAGAGACCCAGTACTTC. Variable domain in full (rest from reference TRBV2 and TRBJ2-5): EPEVTQTPSHQVTQMGQEVILRCVPISNHLYFYWYRQILGQKVEFLVSFYNNEISEKSEIFDDQFSVERPDGSNFTLKIRSTKLEDSAMYFCASIDLFADRPSLAETQYFGPGTRLLVL.

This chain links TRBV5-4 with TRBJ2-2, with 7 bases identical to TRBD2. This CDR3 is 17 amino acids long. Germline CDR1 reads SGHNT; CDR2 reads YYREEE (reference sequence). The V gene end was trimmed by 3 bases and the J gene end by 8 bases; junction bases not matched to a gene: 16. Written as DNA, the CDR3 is TGTGCCAGCAGCTCCGTTGCGGGAGCTTGGGGTACGGGGGAGCTGTTTTTT. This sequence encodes CASSSVAGAWGTGELFF.

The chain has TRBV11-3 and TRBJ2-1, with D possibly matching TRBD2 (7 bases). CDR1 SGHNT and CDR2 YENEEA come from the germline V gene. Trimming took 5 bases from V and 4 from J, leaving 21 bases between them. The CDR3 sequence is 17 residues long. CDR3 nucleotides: TGTGCCAGCAGCGACGGGGGGCCGACTGCTAGGTACAATGAGCAGTTCTTC. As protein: CASSDGGPTARYNEQFF.

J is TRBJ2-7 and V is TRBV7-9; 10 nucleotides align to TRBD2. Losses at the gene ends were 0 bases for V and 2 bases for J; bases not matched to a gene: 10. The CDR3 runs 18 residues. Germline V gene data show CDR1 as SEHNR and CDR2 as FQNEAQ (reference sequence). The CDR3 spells CASSLADRGSGRAYEQYF. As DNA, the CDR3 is TGTGCCAGCAGCTTAGCGGATCGAGGGAGCGGGAGGGCCTACGAGCAGTACTTC.

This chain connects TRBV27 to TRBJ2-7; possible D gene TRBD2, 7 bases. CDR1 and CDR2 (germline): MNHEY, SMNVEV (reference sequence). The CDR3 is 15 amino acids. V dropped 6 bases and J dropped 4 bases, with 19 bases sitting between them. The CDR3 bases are TGTGCCAGCAGCCCCTACACGGGGGGCCAGTACGAGCAGTACTTC. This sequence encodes CASSPYTGGQYEQYF.

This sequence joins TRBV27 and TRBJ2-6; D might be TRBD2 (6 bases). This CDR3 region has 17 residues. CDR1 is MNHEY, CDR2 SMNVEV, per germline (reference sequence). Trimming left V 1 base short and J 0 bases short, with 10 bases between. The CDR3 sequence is CASSLWTGSSGANVLTF. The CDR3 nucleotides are TGTGCCAGCAGTTTATGGACCGGGAGCTCTGGGGCCAACGTCCTGACTTTC.

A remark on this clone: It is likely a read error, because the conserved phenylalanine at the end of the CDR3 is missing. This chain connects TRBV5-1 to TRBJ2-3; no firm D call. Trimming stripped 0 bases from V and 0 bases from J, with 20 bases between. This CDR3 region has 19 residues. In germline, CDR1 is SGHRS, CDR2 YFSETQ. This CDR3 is CASSLARSFLSGSTDTQYC. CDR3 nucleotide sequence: TGCGCCAGCAGCTTGGCCCGTTCGTTCCTCTCTGGGAGCACAGATACGCAGTATTGT.

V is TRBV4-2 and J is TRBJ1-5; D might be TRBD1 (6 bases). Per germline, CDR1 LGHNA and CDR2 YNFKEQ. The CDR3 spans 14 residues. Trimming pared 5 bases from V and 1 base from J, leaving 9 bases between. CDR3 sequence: CASSGQGSNQPQHF. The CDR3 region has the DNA TGTGCCAGCAGCGGTCAGGGGAGCAATCAGCCCCAGCATTTT.

CDR3 protein: CASRAGTTRYYEQYF. CDR3 coding DNA: TGTGCCAGCAGGGCCGGGACAACACGTTACTACGAGCAGTACTTC. V is TRBV2 and J is TRBJ2-7, with D perhaps matching TRBD1 (6 bases). Germline values: CDR1 SNHLY, CDR2 FYNNEI. The V and J ends lost 6 bases and 3 bases respectively, with 18 bases between them. The CDR3 is made up of 15 amino acids. The whole variable domain, filled in from reference TRBV2 and TRBJ2-7, reads EPEVTQTPSHQVTQMGQEVILRCVPISNHLYFYWYRQILGQKVEFLVSFYNNEISEKSEIFDDQFSVERPDGSNFTLKIRSTKLEDSAMYFCASRAGTTRYYEQYFGPGTRLTVT.